This TCR beta chain was identified during a study of T cell responses to AZD1222 COVID-19 vaccine. Study-level background: Investigators merged groups given second doses at roughly 4 or roughly 12 weeks. Findings and limits, study-wide: Clonal diversity may have been underestimated in mostly white British donors. At study baseline, merely six AZD1222 recipients were seropositive.

Germline CDR1 reads SGHTA; CDR2 reads FQGTGA. This CDR3 region has 15 residues. V lost 2 bases, J lost 0 bases, and 8 bases lay in between. Clones were read by immunoSEQ multiplex PCR, and TCRdb kept only the in-frame ones, dropping some. The sample records around 67,000 clones, roughly 80% being singletons. A remark on this clone: What it recognizes is unknown.

This sequence originates from an adult in good health. Sequenced material: peripheral blood, taken on day 0 of AZD1222 vaccination. The chain carries TRBV7-3 and TRBJ2-1; TRBD2 is a possible D gene (6 bases). This chain's CDR3 is CASSLLARSYNEQFF. As DNA, the CDR3 is TGTGCCAGCAGCTTACTAGCGCGCTCCTACAATGAGCAGTTCTTC. The full variable domain, with the rest looked up from reference TRBV7-3 and TRBJ2-1, is GAGVSQTPSNKVTEKGKYVELRCDPISGHTALYWYRQSLGQGPEFLIYFQGTGAADDSGLPNDRFFAVRPEGSVSTLKIQRTERGDSAVYLCASSLLARSYNEQFFGPGTRLTVL.